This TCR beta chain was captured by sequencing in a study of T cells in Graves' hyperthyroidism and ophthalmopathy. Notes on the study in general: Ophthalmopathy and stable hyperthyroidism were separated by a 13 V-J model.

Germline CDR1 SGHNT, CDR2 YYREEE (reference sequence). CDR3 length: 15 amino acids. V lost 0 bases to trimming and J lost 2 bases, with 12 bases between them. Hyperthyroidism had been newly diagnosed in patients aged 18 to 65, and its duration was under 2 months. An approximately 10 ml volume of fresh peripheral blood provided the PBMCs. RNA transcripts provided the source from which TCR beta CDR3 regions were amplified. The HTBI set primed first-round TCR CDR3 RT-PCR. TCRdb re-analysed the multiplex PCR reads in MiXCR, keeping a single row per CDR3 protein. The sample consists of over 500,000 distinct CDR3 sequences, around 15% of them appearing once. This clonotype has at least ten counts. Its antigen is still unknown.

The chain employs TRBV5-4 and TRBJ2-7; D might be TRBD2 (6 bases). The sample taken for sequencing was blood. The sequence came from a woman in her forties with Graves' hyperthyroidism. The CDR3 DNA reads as TGTGCCAGCAGCTTGGGTAGCGGAGGGCCCTACGAGCAGTACTTC. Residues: CASSLGSGGPYEQYF.